This T cell receptor beta chain derives from a study of cytomegalovirus exposure and HLA in healthy donors. Study-level points and caveats: Reported results showed that the classifier diagnosed cytomegalovirus status with high specificity and sensitivity. Previously analyzed data showed that most TCR beta V segments were productive at a frequency of about 90% or about 30%.

Amplification used 60 Vbeta primers and 13 Jbeta primers. Clones were sequenced by immunoSEQ multiplex PCR, and TCRdb holds only the in-frame ones, with some missing. This table has roughly 200,000 clones, roughly 73% appearing once. The V and J ends lost 1 base and 7 bases, in that order; junction bases with no gene match: 6. CDR1 SGDLS and CDR2 YYNGEE come from the germline V gene. CDR3 length: 16 residues. Remarks on this clone: The antigen remains undetermined.

This clonotype was sampled from a woman aged 25 to 39 in good health and CMV-seronegative. What was sequenced was PBMCs. This chain joins TRBV9 and TRBJ2-3, with 13 bases lining up with TRBD2. CDR3 loop: CASSVSGTSGINTQYF. CDR3 DNA: TGTGCCAGCAGCGTAAGTGGGACTAGCGGGATCAATACGCAGTATTTT.